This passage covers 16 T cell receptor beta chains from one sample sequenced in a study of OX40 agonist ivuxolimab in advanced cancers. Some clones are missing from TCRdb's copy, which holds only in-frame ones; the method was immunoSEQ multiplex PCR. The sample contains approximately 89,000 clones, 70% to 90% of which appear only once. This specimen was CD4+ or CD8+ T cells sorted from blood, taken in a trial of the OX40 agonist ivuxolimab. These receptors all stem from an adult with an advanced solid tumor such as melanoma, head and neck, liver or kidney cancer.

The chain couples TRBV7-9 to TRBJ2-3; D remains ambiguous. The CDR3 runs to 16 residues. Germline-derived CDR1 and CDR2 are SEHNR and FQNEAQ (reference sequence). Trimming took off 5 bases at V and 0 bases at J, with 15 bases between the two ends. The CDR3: CASSPLPVGSTDTQYF. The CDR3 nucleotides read TGTGCCAGCAGCCCCTTGCCGGTGGGGAGCACAGATACGCAGTATTTT.

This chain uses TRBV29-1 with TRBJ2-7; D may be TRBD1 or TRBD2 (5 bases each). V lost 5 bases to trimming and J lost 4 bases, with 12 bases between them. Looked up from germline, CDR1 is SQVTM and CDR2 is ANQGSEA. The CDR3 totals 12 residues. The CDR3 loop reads CSVYGGIYEQYF. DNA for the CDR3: TGCAGCGTTTATGGGGGTATTTACGAGCAGTACTTC.

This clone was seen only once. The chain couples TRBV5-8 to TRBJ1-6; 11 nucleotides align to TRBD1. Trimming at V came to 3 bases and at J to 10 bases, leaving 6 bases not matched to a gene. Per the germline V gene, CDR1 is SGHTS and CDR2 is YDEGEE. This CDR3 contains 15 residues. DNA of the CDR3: TGTGCCAGCAGCTCGCGGGACAGGGGGAGCTCACCCCTCCACTTT. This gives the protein CASSSRDRGSSPLHF.

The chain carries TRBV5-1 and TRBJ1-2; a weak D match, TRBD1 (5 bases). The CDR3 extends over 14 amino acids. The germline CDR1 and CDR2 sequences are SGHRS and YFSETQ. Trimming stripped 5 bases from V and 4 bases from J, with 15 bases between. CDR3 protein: CASRRDQDSYGYTF. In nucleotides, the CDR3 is TGCGCCAGCAGAAGGGACCAAGATAGCTATGGCTACACCTTC.

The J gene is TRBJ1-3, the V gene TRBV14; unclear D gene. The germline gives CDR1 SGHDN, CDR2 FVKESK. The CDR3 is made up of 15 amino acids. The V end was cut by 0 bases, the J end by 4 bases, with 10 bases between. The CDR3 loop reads CASSQDPGPGNTIYF. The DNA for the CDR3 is TGTGCCAGCAGCCAAGATCCCGGGCCCGGAAACACCATATATTTT.

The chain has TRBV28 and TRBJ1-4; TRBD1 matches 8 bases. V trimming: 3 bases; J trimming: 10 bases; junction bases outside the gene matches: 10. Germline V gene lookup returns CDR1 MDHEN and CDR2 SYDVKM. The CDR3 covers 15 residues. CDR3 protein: CASSLSTGDAVKLFF. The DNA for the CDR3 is TGTGCCAGCAGTTTGTCGACAGGGGATGCGGTAAAACTGTTTTTT.

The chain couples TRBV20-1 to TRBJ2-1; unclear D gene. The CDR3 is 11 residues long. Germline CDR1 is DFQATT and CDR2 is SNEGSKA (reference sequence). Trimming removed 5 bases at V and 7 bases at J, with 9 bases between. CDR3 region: CSAPARNEQFF. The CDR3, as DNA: TGCAGTGCTCCCGCGAGGAATGAGCAGTTCTTC.

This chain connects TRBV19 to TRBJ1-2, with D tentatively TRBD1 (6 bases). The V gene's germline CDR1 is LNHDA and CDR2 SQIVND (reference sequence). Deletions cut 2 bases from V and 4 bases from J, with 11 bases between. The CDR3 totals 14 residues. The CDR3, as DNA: TGTGCCAGTAGTATACAGCAGGGGTCCTATGGCTACACCTTC. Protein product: CASSIQQGSYGYTF.

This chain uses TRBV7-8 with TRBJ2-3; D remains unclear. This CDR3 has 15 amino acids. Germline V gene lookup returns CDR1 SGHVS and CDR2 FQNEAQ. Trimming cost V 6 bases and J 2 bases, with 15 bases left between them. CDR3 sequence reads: CASSLRTAITDTQYF. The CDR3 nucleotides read TGTGCCAGCAGTTTACGGACGGCCATCACAGATACGCAGTATTTT.

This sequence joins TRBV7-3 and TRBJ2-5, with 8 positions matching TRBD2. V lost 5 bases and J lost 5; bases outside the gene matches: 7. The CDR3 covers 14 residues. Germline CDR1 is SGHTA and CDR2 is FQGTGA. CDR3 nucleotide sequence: TGTGCCAGCAGCCCCCAACCGGGGGGGGAGACCCAGTACTTC. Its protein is CASSPQPGGETQYF. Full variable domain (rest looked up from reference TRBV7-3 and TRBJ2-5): GAGVSQTPSNKVTEKGKYVELRCDPISGHTALYWYRQSLGQGPEFLIYFQGTGAADDSGLPNDRFFAVRPEGSVSTLKIQRTERGDSAVYLCASSPQPGGETQYFGPGTRLLVL.

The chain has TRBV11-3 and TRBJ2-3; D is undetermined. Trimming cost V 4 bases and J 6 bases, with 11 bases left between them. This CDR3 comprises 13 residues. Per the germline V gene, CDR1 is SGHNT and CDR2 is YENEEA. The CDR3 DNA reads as TGTGCCAGCAGCTGGAGCTTCGGCGATACGCAGTATTTT. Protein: CASSWSFGDTQYF. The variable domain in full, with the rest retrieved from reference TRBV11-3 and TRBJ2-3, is EAGVVQSPRYKIIEKKQPVAFWCNPISGHNTLYWYLQNLGQGPELLIRYENEEAVDDSQLPKDRFSAERLKGVDSTLKIQPAELGDSAVYLCASSWSFGDTQYFGPGTRLTVL.

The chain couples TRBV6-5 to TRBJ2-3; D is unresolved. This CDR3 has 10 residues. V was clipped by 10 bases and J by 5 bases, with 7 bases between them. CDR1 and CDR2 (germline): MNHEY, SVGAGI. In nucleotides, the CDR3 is TGTGCCACCGGCGGAGATACGCAGTATTTT. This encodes CATGGDTQYF.

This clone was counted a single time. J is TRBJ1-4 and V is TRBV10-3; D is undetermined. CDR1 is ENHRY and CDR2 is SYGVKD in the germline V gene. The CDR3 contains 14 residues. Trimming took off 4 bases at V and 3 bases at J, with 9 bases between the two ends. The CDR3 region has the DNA TGTGCCATCAGTGTTGAGTTGGCTAATGAAAAACTGTTTTTT. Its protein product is CAISVELANEKLFF.

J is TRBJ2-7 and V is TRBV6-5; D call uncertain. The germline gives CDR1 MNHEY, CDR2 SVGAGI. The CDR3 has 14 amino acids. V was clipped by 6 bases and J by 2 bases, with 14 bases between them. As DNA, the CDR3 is TGTGCCAGCAGACCGAGCCTACCCACCTACGAGCAGTACTTC. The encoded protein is CASRPSLPTYEQYF.

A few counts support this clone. The CDR3 coding sequence is TGTGCCAGCAGTGTTCAGACTAGCCAAGAGACCCAGTACTTC. Amino acids: CASSVQTSQETQYF. J is TRBJ2-5 and V is TRBV6-1; weak D call: TRBD2 (6 bases). This CDR3 has 14 residues. The V end was cut by 4 bases, the J end by 1 base, with 10 bases between. Germline values: CDR1 MNHNS, CDR2 SASEGT.

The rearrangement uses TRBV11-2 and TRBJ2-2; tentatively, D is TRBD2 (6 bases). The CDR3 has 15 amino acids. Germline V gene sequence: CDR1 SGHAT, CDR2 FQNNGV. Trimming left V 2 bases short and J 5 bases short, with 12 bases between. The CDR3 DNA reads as TGTGCCAGCAGCTTAAGGCGGGGAGAAACCGGGGAGCTGTTTTTT. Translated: CASSLRRGETGELFF.